The 9 T cell receptor beta chains presented below share a single source sample, sequenced in a study of Ad26.COV2.S vaccination and SARS-CoV-2 variants. The treatment denotes: roughly 18 received Ad26.COV2.S at low or high dose, single or two shots; about 5 received placebo; per-sample allocation not given. Material that was analyzed had been drawn on day 63 after the first vaccine or placebo injection. Sequencing used immunoSEQ multiplex PCR; TCRdb keeps in-frame clones, though not all of them. The sample has about half a million clones; 80% to 90% are singletons. The specimen comprised peripheral blood, sampled in a trial of Ad26.COV2.S vaccine versus placebo. All receptors derive from a person aged 18-60 years who received the Ad26.COV2.S COVID-19 vaccine or a placebo.

The chain is built from TRBV14 and TRBJ2-7, with TRBD1 matching 10 bases. The germline gives CDR1 SGHDN, CDR2 FVKESK. V dropped 1 base and J dropped 4; count of bases not matched to a gene: 10. The CDR3 length is 17 residues. CDR3 in DNA: TGTGCCAGCAGCCAAGTCGGGGTTAGACAGGGGGCTTACGAGCAGTACTTC. This translates into CASSQVGVRQGAYEQYF.

The chain links TRBV21-1 to TRBJ2-7; the table's D call of TRBD1 was not tested on the DNA. TRBV21-1 is reported as a pseudogene. CDR3 size: 18 residues. Here the CDR3 DNA reads TGTGCCAGCAATCTAGGACAGGGGCTTTCCCCAAGCTCCTACGAGCAGTACTTC. Amino acids: CASNLGQGLSPSSYEQYF.

The chain combines TRBV7-3 with TRBJ2-1; 10 nucleotides align to TRBD2. V shed 5 bases and J 0 bases; nucleotides not matched to a gene: 13. The CDR3 contains 19 residues. Germline V gene lookup returns CDR1 SGHTA and CDR2 FQGTGA. The CDR3 loop reads CASSTPGGSGRHSYNEQFF. CDR3 DNA: TGTGCCAGCAGCACGCCCGGGGGTAGCGGGAGGCACTCCTACAATGAGCAGTTCTTC.

The gene calls are TRBV6-6 and TRBJ1-6, with TRBD1 as a possible D gene (6 bases). The V and J ends lost 11 bases and 2 bases respectively, with 10 bases between them. CDR3 length: 13 residues. Germline values: CDR1 MNHNY, CDR2 SVGAGI (reference sequence). CDR3 DNA sequence: TGTGCCGTGGGGGCCCCCTATAATTCACCCCTCCACTTT. Its translation is CAVGAPYNSPLHF.

The chain employs TRBV4-1 and TRBJ2-5, with D possibly TRBD2 on 6 matching bases. The germline V and J ends were trimmed by 0 bases and 5 bases, with 16 bases remaining between them. The CDR3 consists of 16 residues. The germline V gene encodes CDR1 MGHRA and CDR2 YSYEKL. The CDR3 sequence is CASSQDRGGGIETQYF. In DNA, the CDR3 is TGCGCCAGCAGCCAAGATAGGGGTGGCGGGATTGAGACCCAGTACTTC.

V is TRBV6-5 and J is TRBJ1-1, with D unclear. Germline V gene lookup returns CDR1 MNHEY and CDR2 SVGAGI. The CDR3 is 10 amino acids. The CDR3 sequence: CGQLNTEAFF. The CDR3 region has the DNA TGTGGTCAGTTGAACACTGAAGCTTTCTTT.

The chain combines TRBV7-9 with TRBJ1-2, with 8 bases that match TRBD1. V lost 3 bases to trimming and J lost 7 bases; unmatched junction nucleotides: 10. The CDR3 runs to 15 residues. In germline, CDR1 is SEHNR, CDR2 FQNEAQ (reference sequence). The CDR3 here is CASSFPGQELRGYTF. DNA for the CDR3: TGTGCCAGCAGCTTTCCGGGACAGGAATTGCGTGGCTACACCTTC.

The V gene is TRBV7-2, the J gene TRBJ2-3; TRBD2 might be the D (5 bases). Germline V gives CDR1 SGHTA, CDR2 FQGNSA. V was trimmed by 5 bases and J by 2 bases, leaving 11 bases between them. The CDR3 has 14 amino acids. CDR3 residues: CASSPSGLTDTQYF. CDR3 nucleotide sequence: TGTGCCAGCAGCCCAAGCGGACTCACAGATACGCAGTATTTT. Full variable domain (outside the CDR3, taken from reference TRBV7-2 and TRBJ2-3): GAGVSQSPSNKVTEKGKDVELRCDPISGHTALYWYRQSLGQGLEFLIYFQGNSAPDKSGLPSDRFSAERTGGSVSTLTIQRTQQEDSAVYLCASSPSGLTDTQYFGPGTRLTVL.

V is TRBV25-1 and J is TRBJ1-3; no clear D. This CDR3 contains 14 residues. CDR1 is MGHDK, CDR2 SYGVNS, per germline. The V end lost 4 bases, the J end lost 0 bases, and 7 bases lay between the germline ends. The DNA of the CDR3 is TGTGCCAGCAGTGCCGGACTCTCTGGAAACACCATATATTTT. Its protein product is CASSAGLSGNTIYF.